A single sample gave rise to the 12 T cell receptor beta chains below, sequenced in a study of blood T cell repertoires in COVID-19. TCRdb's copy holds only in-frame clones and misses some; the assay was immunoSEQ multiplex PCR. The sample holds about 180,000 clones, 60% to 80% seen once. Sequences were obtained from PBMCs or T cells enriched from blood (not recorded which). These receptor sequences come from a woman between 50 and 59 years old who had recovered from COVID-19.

CDR3 sequence: CASSKITRDRALQPQHF. CDR3 in DNA: TGTGCCAGCAGCAAAATTACTCGGGACAGGGCCCTTCAGCCCCAGCATTTT. The V call is TRBV21-1, the J call TRBJ1-5; no check of the table's D call, TRBD1, against the DNA was made. TRBV21-1 is deemed a pseudogene. This CDR3 has 17 residues.

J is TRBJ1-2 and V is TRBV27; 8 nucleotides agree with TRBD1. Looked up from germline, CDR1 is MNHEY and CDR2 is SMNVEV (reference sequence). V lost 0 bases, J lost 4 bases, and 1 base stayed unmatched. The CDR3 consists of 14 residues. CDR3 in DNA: TGTGCCAGCAGTTTATCCGGACAGGGCTATGGCTACACCTTC. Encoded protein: CASSLSGQGYGYTF.

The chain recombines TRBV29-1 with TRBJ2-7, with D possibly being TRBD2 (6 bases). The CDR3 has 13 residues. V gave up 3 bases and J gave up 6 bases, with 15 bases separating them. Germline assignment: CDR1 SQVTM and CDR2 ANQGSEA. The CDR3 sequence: CSVEQSEGGEQYF. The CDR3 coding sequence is TGCAGCGTTGAGCAGTCCGAGGGAGGCGAGCAGTACTTC.

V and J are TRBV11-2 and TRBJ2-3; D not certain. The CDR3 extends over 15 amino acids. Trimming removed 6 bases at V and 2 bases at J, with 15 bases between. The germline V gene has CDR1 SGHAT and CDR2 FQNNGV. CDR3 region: CASSPAVTYTDTQYF. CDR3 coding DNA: TGTGCCAGCAGTCCCGCGGTGACGTACACAGATACGCAGTATTTT.

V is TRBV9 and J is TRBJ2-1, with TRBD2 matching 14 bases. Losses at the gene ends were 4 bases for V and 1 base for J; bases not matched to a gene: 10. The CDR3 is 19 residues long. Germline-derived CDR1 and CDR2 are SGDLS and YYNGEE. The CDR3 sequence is CASSLRTSGRTRSYNEQFF. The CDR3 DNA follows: TGTGCCAGCAGCCTTCGGACTAGCGGGAGGACACGATCCTACAATGAGCAGTTCTTC.

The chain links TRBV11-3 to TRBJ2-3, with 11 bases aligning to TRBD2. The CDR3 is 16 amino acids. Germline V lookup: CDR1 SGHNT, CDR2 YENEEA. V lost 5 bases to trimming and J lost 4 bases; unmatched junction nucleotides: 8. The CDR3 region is CASSPAGTSGPDTQYF. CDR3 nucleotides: TGTGCCAGCAGCCCGGCCGGGACTAGCGGCCCAGATACGCAGTATTTT.

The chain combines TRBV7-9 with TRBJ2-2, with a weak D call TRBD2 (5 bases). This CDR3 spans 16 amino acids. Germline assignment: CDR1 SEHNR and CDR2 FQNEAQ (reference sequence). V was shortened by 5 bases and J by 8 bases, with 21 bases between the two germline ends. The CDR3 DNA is TGTGCCAGCAGCGCGAGGGCGGTTTCTCTCGTGGGGGAGCTGTTTTTT. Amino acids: CASSARAVSLVGELFF.

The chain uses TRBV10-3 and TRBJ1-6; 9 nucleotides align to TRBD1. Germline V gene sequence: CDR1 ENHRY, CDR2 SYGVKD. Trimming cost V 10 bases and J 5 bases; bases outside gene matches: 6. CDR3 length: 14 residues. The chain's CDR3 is CATGDREDNSPLHF. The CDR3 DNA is TGTGCCACCGGGGACAGGGAAGATAATTCACCCCTCCACTTT.

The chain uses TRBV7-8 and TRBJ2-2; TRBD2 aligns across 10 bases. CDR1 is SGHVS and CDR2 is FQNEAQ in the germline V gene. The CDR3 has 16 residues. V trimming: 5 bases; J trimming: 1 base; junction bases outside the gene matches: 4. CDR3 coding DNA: TGTGCCAGCAGCCCTAGGACTAGCGGGAACACCGGGGAGCTGTTTTTT. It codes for CASSPRTSGNTGELFF. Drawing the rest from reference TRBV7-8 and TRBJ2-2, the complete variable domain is GAGVSQSPRYKVAKRGQDVALRCDPISGHVSLFWYQQALGQGPEFLTYFQNEAQLDKSGLPSDRFFAERPEGSVSTLKIQRTQQEDSAVYLCASSPRTSGNTGELFFGEGSRLTVL.

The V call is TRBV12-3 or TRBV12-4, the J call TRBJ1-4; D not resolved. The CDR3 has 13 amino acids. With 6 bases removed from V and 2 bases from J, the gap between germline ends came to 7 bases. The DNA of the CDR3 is TGTGCCAGCAGGCCCCAGACTAATGAAAAACTGTTTTTT. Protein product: CASRPQTNEKLFF.

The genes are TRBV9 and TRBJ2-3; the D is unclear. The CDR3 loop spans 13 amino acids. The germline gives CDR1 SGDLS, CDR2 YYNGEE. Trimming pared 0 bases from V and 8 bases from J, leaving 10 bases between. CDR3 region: CASSVASVSTQYF. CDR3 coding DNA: TGTGCCAGCAGCGTAGCTTCAGTCTCTACGCAGTATTTT.

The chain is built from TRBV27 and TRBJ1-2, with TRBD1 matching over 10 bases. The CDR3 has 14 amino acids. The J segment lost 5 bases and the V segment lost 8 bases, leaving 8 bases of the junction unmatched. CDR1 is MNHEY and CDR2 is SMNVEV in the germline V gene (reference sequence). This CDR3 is CASRGGTGAYGYTF. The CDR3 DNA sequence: TGTGCCAGCCGCGGCGGGACAGGGGCGTATGGCTACACCTTC.